This TCR beta chain is drawn from a study of OX40 agonist ivuxolimab in advanced cancers. For the study at large: Patients treated during dose escalation were battling hepatocellular carcinoma, melanoma, renal cell or head and neck cancer. Notes on the study in general: Determination of antigen specificity was not performed for the expanded peripheral T cells.

At cycle 4 day 1, cycle 7 day 1, and baseline, blood was sampled. Germline CDR1 reads MNHNY; CDR2 reads SVGAGI (reference sequence). CDR3 length: 13 amino acids. V dropped 6 bases and J dropped 8; count of bases not matched to a gene: 8. A note on this clone: The target antigen is unknown.

Sequencing was performed with immunoSEQ multiplex PCR; in TCRdb, only in-frame clones are kept and a portion is missing. The sample lists 100,000 or so clones; more than 80% were seen once. The J gene is TRBJ1-1, the V gene TRBV6-6; 8 bases align to TRBD1. Here the sequenced sample was CD4+ or CD8+ T cells sorted from blood, taken in a trial of the OX40 agonist ivuxolimab. The sequence came from an adult with an advanced solid tumor such as melanoma, head and neck, liver or kidney cancer. The CDR3 nucleotides read TGTGCCAGCAGGGCCATGACAGGGGCAGAAGCTTTCTTT. Its protein is CASRAMTGAEAFF.